Only one count was recorded for the clone carrying this TCR beta chain. The antigen is not known. This same CDR3 is encoded by further DNA sequences in the sample. The sample belongs to a study of cytomegalovirus exposure and HLA in healthy donors. Study in general: The approximately 120 validation repertoires used the same platform as the 666 first-cohort repertoires, a later analysis reported.

Study-wide points: According to reports, the classifier identified cytomegalovirus status with high specificity and sensitivity. The investigators catalogued some 160 TCR beta chains as cytomegalovirus-associated.

This table comes from immunoSEQ multiplex PCR, and its TCRdb copy is limited to in-frame clones, with some not included. The repertoire has fewer than 250,000 clones, approximately 87% of them found once; the top ten carry less than 3%. CDR3 length: 12 amino acids. The ends were cut back, 5 bases at V and 5 bases at J, with 6 bases in the middle. The germline CDR1 and CDR2 sequences are MDHEN and SYDVKM. Sequencing used PBMCs. The chain joins TRBV28 to TRBJ2-2; D ambiguous. This TCR came from a man younger than 35 in good health and CMV-seronegative. The CDR3 coding sequence is TGTGCCAGCAGTCTGAGGACCGGGGAGCTGTTTTTT. It specifies CASSLRTGELFF.